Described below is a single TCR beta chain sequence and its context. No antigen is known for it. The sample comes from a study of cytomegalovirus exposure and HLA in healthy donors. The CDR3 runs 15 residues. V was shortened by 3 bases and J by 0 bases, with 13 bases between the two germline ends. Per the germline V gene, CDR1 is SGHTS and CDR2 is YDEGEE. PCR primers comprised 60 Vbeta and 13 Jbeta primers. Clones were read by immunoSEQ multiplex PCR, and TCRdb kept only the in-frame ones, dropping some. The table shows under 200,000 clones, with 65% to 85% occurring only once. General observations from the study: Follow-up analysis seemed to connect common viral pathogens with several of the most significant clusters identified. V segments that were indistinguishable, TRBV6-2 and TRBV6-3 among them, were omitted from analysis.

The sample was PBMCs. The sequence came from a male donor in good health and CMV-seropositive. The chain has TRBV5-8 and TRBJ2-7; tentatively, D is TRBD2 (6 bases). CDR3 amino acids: CASSWGTPSSYEQYF. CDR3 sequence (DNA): TGTGCCAGCAGCTGGGGGACTCCTAGCTCCTACGAGCAGTACTTC.